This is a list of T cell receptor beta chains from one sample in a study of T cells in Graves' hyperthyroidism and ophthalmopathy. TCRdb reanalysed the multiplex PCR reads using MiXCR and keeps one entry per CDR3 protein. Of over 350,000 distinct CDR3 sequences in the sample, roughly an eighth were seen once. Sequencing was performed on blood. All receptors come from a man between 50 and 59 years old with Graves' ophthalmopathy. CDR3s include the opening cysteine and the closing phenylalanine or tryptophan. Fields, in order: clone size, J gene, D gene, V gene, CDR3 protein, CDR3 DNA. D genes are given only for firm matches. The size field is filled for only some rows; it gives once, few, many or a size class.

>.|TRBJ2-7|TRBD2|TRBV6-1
CASSARLAEGYYEQYF
TGTGCCAGCAGTGCACGACTAGCGGAGGGGTACTACGAGCAGTACTTC
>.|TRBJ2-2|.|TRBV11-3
CASSLSQAAGELFF
TGTGCCAGCAGCTTATCCCAAGCGGCCGGGGAGCTGTTTTTT
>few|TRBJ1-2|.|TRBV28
CASSFMGAASHGYTF
TGTGCCAGCAGTTTCATGGGGGCAGCGAGCCATGGCTACACCTTC
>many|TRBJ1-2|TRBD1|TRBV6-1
CASSGNTGDGYTF
TGTGCCAGCAGTGGTAATACAGGGGATGGCTACACCTTC
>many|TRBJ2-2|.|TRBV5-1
CASSLVSGGRTGELFF
TGCGCCAGCAGCTTGGTGTCAGGAGGACGCACCGGGGAGCTGTTTTTT
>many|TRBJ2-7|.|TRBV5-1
CASSQYRTETYEQYF
TGCGCCAGCAGCCAGTACAGGACAGAGACCTACGAGCAGTACTTC
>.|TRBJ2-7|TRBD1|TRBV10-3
CAISPGQVYEQYF
TGTGCCATCAGCCCGGGACAGGTGTACGAGCAGTACTTC
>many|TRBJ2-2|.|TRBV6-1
CASEGPGAGELFF
TGTGCCAGCGAAGGGCCGGGAGCCGGGGAGCTGTTTTTT
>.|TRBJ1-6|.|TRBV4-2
CASSQDGDWGITPLHF
TGTGCCAGCAGCCAAGATGGGGACTGGGGGATTACACCCCTCCACTTT
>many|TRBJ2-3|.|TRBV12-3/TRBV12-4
CASSPAQGQYF
TGTGCCAGCAGCCCCGCCCAAGGGCAGTATTTT
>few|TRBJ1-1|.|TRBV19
CASSIEGAGPTEAFF
TGTGCCAGTAGTATAGAGGGGGCCGGTCCCACTGAAGCTTTCTTT
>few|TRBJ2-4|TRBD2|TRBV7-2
CASSLGFASGKGRAKNIQYF
TGTGCCAGCAGCTTAGGGTTTGCTAGCGGGAAAGGGAGGGCCAAAAACATTCAGTACTTC
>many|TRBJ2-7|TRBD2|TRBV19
CASSLSSGTTYEQYF
TGTGCCAGTAGCCTTTCTAGCGGGACTACCTACGAGCAGTACTTC